The rows below give T cell receptor beta chains drawn from one sample of a study of T cells after yellow fever vaccination. A single record per CDR3 protein comes from TCRdb applying MiXCR to the 5' RACE reads. This table has approximately 610,000 distinct CDR3 sequences, 17% appearing once. Sequencing used PBMCs, obtained around 5 days after the first yellow fever vaccination. The receptors here all came from a man aged 18 to 30 who received the YFV17D yellow fever vaccine. CDR3s include the opening cysteine and the closing phenylalanine or tryptophan. The D gene is left open where the match is weak. Not every row has a clone size; where given, it reads once, few, many or a size class.

size: few
J: TRBJ1-5
V: TRBV27
D: TRBD1
DNA: TGTGCCAGCAGTCCCTATGGGGCAGGGGGTTATCAGCCCCAGCATTTT
CDR3: CASSPYGAGGYQPQHF

size: -
J: TRBJ1-1
V: TRBV4-3
D: -
DNA: TGCGCCAGCAGCCGGACGACAGAGAACACTGAAGCTTTCTTT
CDR3: CASSRTTENTEAFF

size: few
J: TRBJ2-3
V: TRBV7-9
D: TRBD1
DNA: TGTGCCAGCAGCTTGGACCTGGCCAGGGGGGATACGCAGTATTTT
CDR3: CASSLDLARGDTQYF

size: -
J: TRBJ1-2
V: TRBV4-3
D: -
DNA: TGCGCCAGCAGCCAAGATAAGGGCGACTATGGCTACACCTTC
CDR3: CASSQDKGDYGYTF

size: -
J: TRBJ1-5
V: TRBV7-6
D: -
DNA: TGTGCCAGCAGCCACTCCGTCGGGGGGACAACCTTCAATCAGCCCCAGCATTTT
CDR3: CASSHSVGGTTFNQPQHF

size: -
J: TRBJ1-2
V: TRBV6-2/TRBV6-3
D: -
DNA: TGTGCCAGCAGCTCGACATCCCGATATGGCTACACCTTC
CDR3: CASSSTSRYGYTF

size: few
J: TRBJ2-5
V: TRBV4-3
D: TRBD2
DNA: TGCGCCAGCAGCGTCCGACTAGCGGGGGACCGGGAGACCCAGTACTTC
CDR3: CASSVRLAGDRETQYF

size: few
J: TRBJ1-1
V: TRBV5-1
D: -
DNA: TGCGCCAGCAGCCTTCCCGGGTCGGGGGCTTGGAACACTGAAGCTTTCTTT
CDR3: CASSLPGSGAWNTEAFF

size: -
J: TRBJ1-2
V: TRBV7-2
D: -
DNA: TGTGCCAGCAGCTTGCAATTGCGCAGGGCCAATAACTATGGCTACACCTTC
CDR3: CASSLQLRRANNYGYTF

size: -
J: TRBJ2-3
V: TRBV9
D: -
DNA: TGTGCCAGCAGCGTAGTGGGTTACGACACAGATACGCAGTATTTT
CDR3: CASSVVGYDTDTQYF

size: few
J: TRBJ1-2
V: TRBV6-5
D: -
DNA: TGTGCCAGCAGGAACAGAAGTGGCTACACCTTC
CDR3: CASRNRSGYTF

size: few
J: TRBJ2-1
V: TRBV29-1
D: TRBD2
DNA: TGCAGCGTTGGCCTAGCGGATTACAATGAGCAGTTCTTC
CDR3: CSVGLADYNEQFF

size: -
J: TRBJ2-7
V: TRBV3-1
D: -
DNA: TGTGCCAGCAGCCAAGGGTCCATTCCATTAGACGGGTCCTACGAGCAGTACTTC
CDR3: CASSQGSIPLDGSYEQYF

size: -
J: TRBJ2-2
V: TRBV7-8
D: -
DNA: TGTGCCAGCAGCTTCGGGCTAGCGAACACCGGGGAGCTGTTTTTT
CDR3: CASSFGLANTGELFF

size: few
J: TRBJ1-1
V: TRBV4-1
D: -
DNA: TGCGCCAGCAGCCCAGGGCAGGGGCGTTGGAATGAAGCTTTCTTT
CDR3: CASSPGQGRWNEAFF

size: -
J: TRBJ1-2
V: TRBV27
D: -
DNA: TGTGCCAGCAGTTTAAATTCCAGGGGAGGTCGCTACACCTTC
CDR3: CASSLNSRGGRYTF

size: -
J: TRBJ1-1
V: TRBV29-1
D: -
DNA: TGCAGCGTTTCCCGGACAGCCGGGGGGGCGGTAGCTTTCTTT
CDR3: CSVSRTAGGAVAFF

size: -
J: TRBJ1-3
V: TRBV5-4
D: -
DNA: TGTGCCAGCAGTCCGACGGGCGGGGAATCTGGAAACACCATATATTTT
CDR3: CASSPTGGESGNTIYF

size: many
J: TRBJ2-5
V: TRBV18
D: -
DNA: TGTGCCAGCTCACCACCGGGGAAGACCCAGTACTTC
CDR3: CASSPPGKTQYF

size: few
J: TRBJ2-7
V: TRBV7-2
D: -
DNA: TGTGCCAGCAGCTTGTTACAATCGCGACCGCTGAAGCAGTACTTC
CDR3: CASSLLQSRPLKQYF

size: -
J: TRBJ2-1
V: TRBV9
D: -
DNA: TGTGCCAGCAGCCCCAGCCGGAGATCCGGGTACAATGAGCAGTTCTTC
CDR3: CASSPSRRSGYNEQFF

size: -
J: TRBJ2-3
V: TRBV7-9
D: -
DNA: TGTGCCAGCAGCCCTTGGGGAATCACAGATACGCAGTATTTT
CDR3: CASSPWGITDTQYF